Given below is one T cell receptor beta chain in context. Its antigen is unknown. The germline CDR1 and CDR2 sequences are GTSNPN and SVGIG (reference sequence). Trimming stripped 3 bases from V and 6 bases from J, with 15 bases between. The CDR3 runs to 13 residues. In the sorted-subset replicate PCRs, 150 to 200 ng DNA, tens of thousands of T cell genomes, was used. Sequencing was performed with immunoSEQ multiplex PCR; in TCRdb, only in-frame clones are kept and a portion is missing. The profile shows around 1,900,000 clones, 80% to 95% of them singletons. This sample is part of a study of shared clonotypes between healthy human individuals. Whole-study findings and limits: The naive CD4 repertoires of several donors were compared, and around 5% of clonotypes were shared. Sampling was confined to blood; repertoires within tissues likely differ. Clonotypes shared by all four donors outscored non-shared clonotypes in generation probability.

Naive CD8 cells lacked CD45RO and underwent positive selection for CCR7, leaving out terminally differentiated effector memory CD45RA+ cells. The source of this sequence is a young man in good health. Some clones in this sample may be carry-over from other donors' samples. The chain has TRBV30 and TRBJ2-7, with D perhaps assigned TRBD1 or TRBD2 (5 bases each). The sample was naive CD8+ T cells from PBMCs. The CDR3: CAWSMGDGGEQYF. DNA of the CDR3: TGTGCCTGGAGCATGGGGGACGGAGGCGAGCAGTACTTC.